The 13 T cell receptor beta chains presented below share a single source sample, sequenced in a study of blood T cell repertoires in COVID-19. Profiled with immunoSEQ multiplex PCR; TCRdb holds only in-frame clones, not every one. The sample includes 120,000 to 150,000 clones, approximately 87% of them seen just once. The sample was peripheral blood. Every receptor here comes from a man aged 50 to 59 who had recovered from COVID-19.

The V gene is TRBV6-5, the J gene TRBJ2-1; 10 bases agree with TRBD2. The CDR3 is made up of 15 amino acids. V shed 6 bases and J 4 bases; nucleotides not matched to a gene: 6. Germline V CDR1 and CDR2: MNHEY, SVGAGI. The CDR3 DNA sequence: TGTGCCAGCAGGAGGGCTAGCGGGGGATACAATGAGCAGTTCTTC. Translated: CASRRASGGYNEQFF.

This chain uses TRBV5-5 with TRBJ2-2; possibly TRBD1 for D (5 bases). The V and J ends lost 2 bases and 6 bases respectively, with 20 bases between them. The CDR3 has 17 amino acids. Germline assignment: CDR1 SGHKS and CDR2 YYEKEE (reference sequence). The DNA for the CDR3 is TGTGCCAGCAGCTTAAGAAGAGGACAACTGGGGTCCGGGGAGCTGTTTTTT. Translated: CASSLRRGQLGSGELFF.

This chain joins TRBV11-3 and TRBJ2-2, with D tentatively TRBD2 (5 bases). Germline CDR1 is SGHNT and CDR2 is YENEEA. Trimming removed 1 base from V and 5 bases from J, with 5 bases in between. The CDR3 runs 13 residues. DNA for the CDR3: TGTGCCAGCAGCTTAGGAGGGACCGGGGAGCTGTTTTTT. Amino acids: CASSLGGTGELFF.

This clone has just one count. The chain links TRBV9 to TRBJ1-6, with unresolved D. The CDR3 runs to 13 residues. Germline CDR1 and CDR2: SGDLS and YYNGEE. Trimming pared 3 bases from V and 8 bases from J, leaving 9 bases between. CDR3 coding DNA: TGTGCCAGCAGCGCAGCGGTGGATTCACCCCTCCACTTT. It encodes CASSAAVDSPLHF.

The J gene is TRBJ2-3, the V gene TRBV11-3; D gene uncertain. The ends were cut back, 5 bases at V and 4 bases at J, with 7 bases in the middle. This CDR3 has 12 amino acids. The germline V gene has CDR1 SGHNT and CDR2 YENEEA. The CDR3 protein is CASSLNADTQYF. For the CDR3, the DNA is TGTGCCAGCAGCCTTAATGCAGATACGCAGTATTTT.

The chain employs TRBV3-1 (or the pseudogene TRBV3-2) and TRBJ1-2; tentative D call: TRBD1 (5 bases). CDR1 and CDR2 from the germline V gene are LGHDT and YNNKEL (reference sequence). V was pared by 3 bases and J by 0 bases, with 14 bases between. The CDR3 sequence is 16 residues long. The CDR3: CASSHHRQTSNYGYTF. CDR3 coding DNA: TGTGCCAGCAGCCATCACAGACAGACTTCTAACTATGGCTACACCTTC.

This sequence joins TRBV5-1 and TRBJ2-3; 10 bases agree with TRBD1. With V trimmed by 0 bases and J by 1 base, 2 bases remained unmatched. Germline V gene sequence: CDR1 SGHRS, CDR2 YFSETQ. The CDR3 is made up of 16 amino acids. The CDR3 reads CASSLAGTGGTDTQYF. CDR3 in DNA: TGCGCCAGCAGCTTGGCCGGGACAGGGGGCACAGATACGCAGTATTTT.

This chain links TRBV7-6 with TRBJ1-4, with 12 bases matching TRBD1. CDR1 SGHVS and CDR2 FNYEAQ come from the germline V gene. CDR3 length: 17 amino acids. V dropped 1 base and J dropped 3; count of bases not matched to a gene: 3. CDR3: CASSLGDRGLANEKLFF. The CDR3 DNA sequence: TGTGCCAGCAGCTTAGGGGACAGGGGGCTAGCTAATGAAAAACTGTTTTTT.

The V and J genes are TRBV11-3 and TRBJ2-6; 11 nucleotides agree with TRBD1. The CDR3 runs 18 residues. The germline CDR1 and CDR2 sequences are SGHNT and YENEEA. Unmatched junction bases numbered 5, after V lost 4 bases and J lost 0 bases. CDR3 sequence: CASSSPGTGGSGANVLTF. The CDR3 DNA reads as TGTGCCAGCAGCTCCCCCGGGACAGGGGGCTCTGGGGCCAACGTCCTGACTTTC.

This chain uses TRBV5-4 with TRBJ1-2; possible D gene TRBD1, 5 bases. The germline CDR1 and CDR2 sequences are SGHNT and YYREEE (reference sequence). The V gene lost 4 bases and the J gene lost 7 bases, with 17 bases spanning the gap. The CDR3 has 14 amino acids. The CDR3 DNA reads TGTGCCAGCAGCCCTTTCAGGGCTAGGGGTGGCTACACCTTC. It translates to CASSPFRARGGYTF.

CDR3 in amino acids: CASSARLAGGRQETQYF. The CDR3 bases are TGTGCCAGCAGCGCCAGACTAGCGGGGGGGCGCCAAGAGACCCAGTACTTC. The chain recombines TRBV5-4 with TRBJ2-5; the match to TRBD2 covers 14 bases. The junction had 6 bases not matched to a gene; V was cut back by 4 bases and J by 1 base. Germline V lookup: CDR1 SGHNT, CDR2 YYREEE (reference sequence). The CDR3 is made up of 17 amino acids.

The chain is built from TRBV6-2 or TRBV6-3 and TRBJ1-2; 12 positions agree with TRBD1. V was clipped by 4 bases and J by 4 bases; unmatched bases: 4. The length of the CDR3 is 15 residues. Germline CDR1 MNHEY, CDR2 SVGEGT. CDR3 sequence (DNA): TGTGCCAGCAGTTGGGGGACAGGGGGCGTCTATGGCTACACCTTC. As protein: CASSWGTGGVYGYTF.

Only one count was recorded for this clone. The chain is built from TRBV19 and TRBJ2-7; D remains unclear. CDR3 length: 12 amino acids. V lost 7 bases, J lost 3 bases, and 10 bases lay in between. In germline, CDR1 is LNHDA, CDR2 SQIVND (reference sequence). CDR3 coding DNA: TGTGCCAGTACCGGAGTAGACTACGAGCAGTACTTC. It specifies CASTGVDYEQYF.